A selection of T cell receptor beta chains follows, all from one sample in a study of early T cells in non-severe SARS-CoV-2 infection. In TCRdb, the 5' RACE reads were re-called with MiXCR into one record per CDR3 protein. The table records some 71,000 distinct CDR3 sequences, 12% of them present only once. Sequencing input: whole blood. The receptors were gathered from an adult who was a healthcare worker with PCR-confirmed SARS-CoV-2 infection or an uninfected control (not recorded which). Each CDR3 is given with its conserved first and last residue. The D gene is left open where the match is weak. Some rows have no size entry. The others give once, few or many, or a class for an expanded clone.

CDR3 | DNA | size | J | V | D
CASSLEVNTEAFF | TGCGCCAGCAGCCTGGAGGTGAACACTGAAGCTTTCTTT | few | TRBJ1-1 | TRBV5-1 | .
CASSEETQYF | TGTGCCAGCAGTGAAGAGACCCAGTACTTC | many | TRBJ2-5 | TRBV6-1 | .
CASSYSGNYNEQFF | TGTGCCAGCAGTTATAGCGGGAACTACAATGAGCAGTTCTTC | . | TRBJ2-1 | TRBV25-1 | TRBD2
CASTGDTGELFF | TGTGCCAGTACAGGGGACACCGGGGAGCTGTTTTTT | . | TRBJ2-2 | TRBV28 | TRBD1
CASSRRRGGETQYF | TGTGCCAGCAGCCGAAGAAGGGGAGGGGAGACCCAGTACTTC | many | TRBJ2-5 | TRBV5-5 | TRBD2
CASSYSIQGWNSPLHF | TGTGCCAGCAGTTACTCGATACAGGGGTGGAATTCACCCCTCCACTTT | many | TRBJ1-6 | TRBV6-6 | TRBD1
CASSDHRGNEKLFF | TGTGCCAGCAGTGACCACAGGGGTAATGAAAAACTGTTTTTT | many | TRBJ1-4 | TRBV25-1 | TRBD1
CASSPPRLAGGADTQYF | TGCGCCAGCAGCCCCCCGCGGCTAGCGGGGGGTGCAGATACGCAGTATTTT | . | TRBJ2-3 | TRBV5-1 | TRBD2
CASSRSSGGRTDTQYF | TGTGCCAGCAGCCGCTCTAGCGGGGGGCGCACAGATACGCAGTATTTT | many | TRBJ2-3 | TRBV9 | TRBD2
CASSLPGQSTDTQYF | TGTGCCAGCAGCTTACCGGGACAGTCCACAGATACGCAGTATTTT | many | TRBJ2-3 | TRBV7-9 | TRBD1
CASSPGTEDGELFF | TGCGCCAGCAGCCCCGGGACGGAGGACGGGGAGCTGTTTTTT | . | TRBJ2-2 | TRBV5-1 | .
CASSLLASGRASYEQYF | TGTGCCAGCAGCTTACTGGCTAGCGGGAGGGCCTCCTACGAGCAGTACTTC | many | TRBJ2-7 | TRBV7-6 | TRBD2
CASSQVAWGNTQYF | TGCGCCAGCAGCCAAGTTGCCTGGGGGAATACGCAGTATTTT | many | TRBJ2-3 | TRBV4-3 | .
CASSLNGIKRSHNEQFF | TGTGCCAGCAGCTTAAACGGGATTAAGCGTTCTCACAATGAGCAGTTCTTC | . | TRBJ2-1 | TRBV7-2 | .
CASSLGPGEKLFF | TGTGCCAGCAGCTTAGGGCCTGGTGAAAAACTGTTTTTT | many | TRBJ1-4 | TRBV7-9 | .
CASSSSGGPHSTDTQYF | TGTGCCAGCAGCAGTTCCGGGGGCCCTCACAGCACAGATACGCAGTATTTT | few | TRBJ2-3 | TRBV9 | .
CASSSDPERRRYF | TGTGCCAGCAGTTCCGACCCAGAGCGACGTCGGTACTTC | many | TRBJ2-5 | TRBV12-3/TRBV12-4 | .